One and the same sample provided the 20 T cell receptor beta chains below, sequenced in a study of CD8 T cells in ankylosing spondylitis. General study points: Blood of patients with ankylosing spondylitis appeared to be characterized by a TCR beta motif of eight highly homologous variants.

The antigens of these receptors remain unknown. TCRdb used MiXCR to reprocess the 5' RACE reads, holding one entry per CDR3 protein. The repertoire holds about 220,000 distinct CDR3 sequences, with about 7% as singletons. Material: blood, either unsorted or a sorted T cell fraction (not recorded which). The origin of the receptors is a male donor with ankylosing spondylitis.

In this sample, this clonotype turned up many times. This rearrangement joins TRBV25-1 to TRBJ1-1, with a possible D match to TRBD1 (6 bases). Germline V gives CDR1 MGHDK, CDR2 SYGVNS. CDR3 length: 14 residues. Trimming stripped 5 bases from V and 11 bases from J, with 21 bases between. CDR3 loop: CASSRTWTAWGAFF. The CDR3 nucleotides read TGTGCCAGCAGTCGTACCTGGACAGCTTGGGGTGCTTTCTTT.

This clonotype was seen ten or more times. The rearrangement uses TRBV7-6 and TRBJ2-1; D might be TRBD2 (6 bases). The V end lost 1 base, the J end lost 5 bases, and 15 bases lay between the germline ends. This CDR3 comprises 16 residues. Germline CDR1 reads SGHVS; CDR2 reads FNYEAQ. The CDR3 bases are TGTGCCAGCAGCTTAGAAGTTAGCGGAAGGAACAATGAGCAGTTCTTC. This codes for CASSLEVSGRNNEQFF.

This clonotype appeared many times. The chain couples TRBV5-1 to TRBJ1-2; no clear D. Trimming took 4 bases from V and 2 from J, leaving 18 bases between them. Germline values: CDR1 SGHRS, CDR2 YFSETQ. The CDR3 contains 16 residues. The DNA for the CDR3 is TGCGCCAGCAGCCGGGTTGGACCAGGAACCAACTATGGCTACACCTTC. Translation: CASSRVGPGTNYGYTF.

Ten or more counts support this clonotype. V gene TRBV4-3 combines with J gene TRBJ2-2, with 8 bases matching TRBD2. The junction had 3 bases not matched to a gene; V was cut back by 1 base and J by 8 bases. Per germline, CDR1 LGHNA and CDR2 YSLEER. The CDR3 runs 14 residues. CDR3 region: CASSQGSGSGELFF. CDR3 DNA: TGCGCCAGCAGCCAAGGGAGCGGGAGTGGGGAGCTGTTTTTT.

This sequence joins TRBV11-1 and TRBJ2-3, with D possibly TRBD1 on 6 matching bases. Trimming stripped 5 bases from V and 5 bases from J, with 11 bases between. Looked up from germline, CDR1 is SGHAT and CDR2 is FQDESV (reference sequence). The CDR3 loop spans 13 amino acids. CDR3: CASSPVTGDTQYF. DNA of the CDR3: TGTGCCAGCAGCCCGGTGACAGGAGATACGCAGTATTTT.

This clonotype was counted at least ten times. The chain links TRBV27 to TRBJ2-3; 10 bases match TRBD2. The CDR3 totals 15 residues. In germline, CDR1 is MNHEY, CDR2 SMNVEV (reference sequence). With V trimmed by 6 bases and J by 1 base, 4 bases remained unmatched. The CDR3 loop is CASSILAGGTDTQYF. Here the CDR3 DNA reads TGTGCCAGCAGCATCCTAGCGGGAGGCACAGATACGCAGTATTTT.

The chain has TRBV23-1 and TRBJ2-3; possible D gene TRBD2, 5 bases. TRBV23-1 is an open reading frame, and its role is uncertain. This CDR3 has 16 amino acids. With 4 bases removed from V and 6 bases from J, the gap between germline ends came to 20 bases. CDR3 sequence: CASSPLGPQRRDTQYF. CDR3 DNA sequence: TGCGCCAGCAGTCCCCTTGGGCCCCAGAGGAGGGATACGCAGTATTTT.

This clonotype showed up many times. This chain uses TRBV27 with TRBJ1-2, with D possibly TRBD1 on 6 matching bases. Trimming took 10 bases from V and 9 from J, leaving 15 bases between them. The germline gives CDR1 MNHEY, CDR2 SMNVEV (reference sequence). The CDR3 extends over 11 amino acids. For the CDR3, the DNA is TGTGCCACCAAACGTGGGGGCAGCTACACCTTC. It is translated as CATKRGGSYTF.

This clonotype has a count of ten or more. V is TRBV7-6 and J is TRBJ2-1; TRBD2 might be the D (6 bases). The CDR3 length is 17 residues. The V and J ends lost 4 bases and 4 bases respectively, with 20 bases between them. Per germline, CDR1 SGHVS and CDR2 FNYEAQ. CDR3 region: CASSSNSGTGRYNEQFF. The CDR3 nucleotides are TGTGCCAGCAGCTCTAATTCCGGGACTGGGAGGTACAATGAGCAGTTCTTC.

This clonotype occurred a few times. V usage is TRBV6-1 and J usage is TRBJ2-7, with D unclear. Germline CDR1 and CDR2: MNHNS and SASEGT. CDR3 length: 15 amino acids. Deletions cut 1 base from V and 4 bases from J, with 14 bases between. CDR3 protein: CASSEGGSGGYEQYF. DNA of the CDR3: TGTGCCAGCAGTGAAGGAGGCTCTGGTGGGTACGAGCAGTACTTC.

This clonotype was counted many times. The chain uses TRBV29-1 and TRBJ2-1, with a weak D call TRBD1 (6 bases). This CDR3 region has 12 residues. Germline loops: CDR1 SQVTM, CDR2 ANQGSEA. The V end was cut by 4 bases, the J end by 6 bases, with 10 bases between. CDR3 sequence: CSVVTGSNEQFF. In DNA form, the CDR3 reads TGCAGCGTTGTTACAGGGAGCAATGAGCAGTTCTTC.

With respect to this clonotype: With a much larger clone just one base away, this may be a read error. This chain's CDR3 is CASSWGTRKERLFF. CDR3 nucleotide sequence: TGTGCCAGCAGCTGGGGGACGAGGAAGGAAAGACTGTTTTTT. The V gene is TRBV7-9, the J gene TRBJ1-4; D is perhaps TRBD1 (5 bases). Per the germline V gene, CDR1 is SEHNR and CDR2 is FQNEAQ (reference sequence). The CDR3 loop spans 14 amino acids.

The chain employs TRBV29-1 and TRBJ1-2, with 7 nucleotides matching TRBD1. After removal of 0 bases from V and 3 bases from J, the junction contained 10 bases not matched to a gene. The CDR3 contains 16 residues. Germline V lookup: CDR1 SQVTM, CDR2 ANQGSEA. The CDR3 coding sequence is TGCAGCGTTGAAGATCTTCGGCAGGGGGTAGACTATGGCTACACCTTC. It encodes CSVEDLRQGVDYGYTF.

In the case of this clonotype: A much more abundant neighbour one base away suggests this may be a read error. The chain recombines TRBV4-3 with TRBJ2-4, with 10 nucleotides matching TRBD2. The CDR3 consists of 15 residues. Germline CDR1 is LGHNA and CDR2 is YSLEER. The CDR3: CASSQELAGSDIQHF. The DNA for the CDR3 is TGCGCCAGCAGCCAAGAACTAGCGGGATCTGACATTCAGCACTTC.

This clonotype was counted at least ten times. The J gene is TRBJ2-7, the V gene TRBV6-2 or TRBV6-3; 12 nucleotides match TRBD2. Germline-derived CDR1 and CDR2 are MNHEY and SVGEGT. V was clipped by 8 bases and J by 6 bases; unmatched bases: 5. The CDR3 runs to 13 residues. The CDR3 loop reads CASGGLAGFEQYF. Written as DNA, the CDR3 is TGTGCCAGCGGCGGACTAGCGGGGTTCGAGCAGTACTTC.

This clonotype has a handful of counts. A read error may produce the germline difference seen at one junction end. V is TRBV7-7 and J is TRBJ2-3, with D perhaps TRBD1 (5 bases). The CDR3 totals 14 residues. CDR1 and CDR2 from the germline V gene are SSHAT and FNYEAQ (reference sequence). Here the CDR3 reads CASSLALGADTQYF. CDR3 sequence (DNA): TGTGCTAGCAGCTTAGCCTTAGGGGCAGATACGCAGTATTTT.

This clonotype was seen at least ten times. V is TRBV10-3 and J is TRBJ2-7; the match to TRBD2 covers 7 bases. CDR3 size: 12 residues. CDR1 ENHRY and CDR2 SYGVKD come from the germline V gene. The V segment lost 7 bases and the J segment 6 bases; nucleotides outside the gene matches: 6. The CDR3 spells CAIKSGVGEQYF. CDR3 sequence (DNA): TGTGCCATCAAAAGCGGGGTCGGCGAGCAGTACTTC.

This clonotype has a single count. This sequence may be a read error, since a much larger clone differs from it by one base. The chain couples TRBV4-3 to TRBJ2-2; D gene ambiguous. From germline, CDR1 is LGHNA and CDR2 YSLEER. The length of the CDR3 is 13 residues. As DNA, the CDR3 is TGCGCCAGCAGGCAAGATCGGTCCGGGGAGCTGTTTTTT. This translates into CASRQDRSGELFF.

In this sample, this clonotype turned up many times. The genes are TRBV12-3 or TRBV12-4 and TRBJ2-7; TRBD1 aligns across 9 bases. With V trimmed by 7 bases and J by 1 base, 5 bases remained unmatched. The CDR3 spans 14 residues. The chain's CDR3 is CASNTGGLSYEQYF. CDR3 bases: TGTGCCAGCAATACAGGGGGCCTTTCCTACGAGCAGTACTTC.

This clonotype was observed many times. The chain links TRBV9 to TRBJ2-2; TRBD1 matches 9 bases. The germline V gene encodes CDR1 SGDLS and CDR2 YYNGEE. V was clipped by 3 bases and J by 4 bases; unmatched bases: 4. The CDR3 is made up of 15 amino acids. CDR3 protein: CASSGGQGGTGELFF. CDR3 DNA sequence: TGTGCCAGCAGCGGGGGACAGGGTGGCACCGGGGAGCTGTTTTTT.